Listed here are 9 T cell receptor beta chains from one sample, sequenced in a study of blood T cell repertoires in COVID-19. Sequencing used immunoSEQ multiplex PCR; TCRdb keeps in-frame clones, though not all of them. The table lists some 190,000 clones, approximately 83% of them singletons. Sequences were obtained from peripheral blood. All receptors come from a human donor with active or convalescent COVID-19. The donor label of this sample is uncertain.

The gene calls are TRBV11-2 and TRBJ1-6; 9 nucleotides line up with TRBD1. CDR1 is SGHAT, CDR2 FQNNGV, per germline. J lost 7 bases, V lost 5 bases, and 3 bases had no gene match. CDR3 length: 14 amino acids. This CDR3 reads CASSRTGDNSPLHF. The DNA for the CDR3 is TGTGCCAGCAGCCGGACAGGGGACAATTCACCCCTCCACTTT. The full variable domain, in which reference TRBV11-2 and TRBJ1-6 provide the parts outside the CDR3, is EAGVAQSPRYKIIEKRQSVAFWCNPISGHATLYWYQQILGQGPKLLIQFQNNGVVDDSQLPKDRFSAERLKGVDSTLKIQPAKLEDSAVYLCASSRTGDNSPLHFGNGTRLTVT.

The J gene is TRBJ1-5, the V gene TRBV24-1; D is uncertain. The CDR3 length is 13 residues. The ends were cut back, 3 bases at V and 6 bases at J, with 8 bases in the middle. Looked up from germline, CDR1 is KGHDR and CDR2 is SFDVKD. This CDR3 is CATSDGGSQPQHF. CDR3 coding DNA: TGTGCCACCAGTGATGGAGGGAGTCAGCCCCAGCATTTT.

The chain couples TRBV18 to TRBJ2-1, with 7 bases lining up with TRBD2. J lost 9 bases, V lost 3 bases, and 8 bases had no gene match. Looked up from germline, CDR1 is KGHSH and CDR2 is LQKENI. The CDR3 consists of 14 residues. CDR3 bases: TGTGCCAGCTCACCCCTTCGCGGGAGCGGTGAGCAGTTCTTC. Amino acids: CASSPLRGSGEQFF.

This clone has a single count. The genes are TRBV13 and TRBJ1-6, with D perhaps TRBD1 (5 bases). The germline V gene has CDR1 PRHDT and CDR2 FYEKMQ (reference sequence). The CDR3 is 15 amino acids. Trimming shortened V by 6 bases and J by 7 bases, and 16 bases separated the two germline ends. DNA for the CDR3: TGTGCCAGCAGTGACCGACCAGGGTGGAATTCACCCCTCCACTTT. Encoded protein: CASSDRPGWNSPLHF.

This rearrangement joins TRBV28 to TRBJ1-2; no firm D call. CDR3 length: 12 amino acids. From germline, CDR1 is MDHEN and CDR2 SYDVKM. V lost 6 bases and J 5 bases, leaving 10 bases between the germline ends. In nucleotides, the CDR3 is TGTGCCAGCAGCCGAGTCGGGTATGGCTACACCTTC. Translating gives CASSRVGYGYTF.

The V gene is TRBV28, the J gene TRBJ2-4; TRBD1 might be the D (6 bases). Trimming shortened V by 6 bases and J by 6 bases, and 15 bases separated the two germline ends. Germline CDR1 MDHEN, CDR2 SYDVKM. The CDR3 sequence is 14 residues long. As DNA, the CDR3 is TGTGCCAGCAGAAAACCGGGACAAAGAAACATTCAGTACTTC. The encoded protein is CASRKPGQRNIQYF.

The V call is TRBV28, the J call TRBJ1-2, with D possibly TRBD1 on 5 matching bases. V gave up 11 bases and J gave up 0 bases, with 13 bases separating them. The CDR3 loop spans 13 amino acids. The germline V gene encodes CDR1 MDHEN and CDR2 SYDVKM. The CDR3 sequence is CALSGGSNYGYTF. The CDR3 region has the DNA TGTGCCTTGTCTGGGGGGTCTAACTATGGCTACACCTTC.

The chain combines TRBV4-1 with TRBJ2-7; D may be TRBD1 (6 bases). CDR3 length: 15 residues. Germline loops: CDR1 MGHRA, CDR2 YSYEKL. The V gene lost 1 base and the J gene lost 0 bases, with 10 bases spanning the gap. CDR3 protein: CASSQVQDSSYEQYF. CDR3 DNA: TGCGCCAGCAGCCAAGTTCAGGACAGCTCCTACGAGCAGTACTTC.

The chain joins TRBV3-1 (or the pseudogene TRBV3-2) to TRBJ1-6; the D is unclear. Between the trimmed V and J ends, which lost 1 base and 7 bases, there was a span of 14 bases. CDR1 and CDR2 (germline): LGHDT, YNNKEL (reference sequence). This CDR3 has 16 residues. CDR3 protein: CASSQVPSTTNSPLHF. DNA of the CDR3: TGTGCCAGCAGCCAAGTTCCCAGTACAACCAATTCACCCCTCCACTTT.